These 9 T cell receptor beta chains originate from one sample sequenced in a study of T-cell reconstitution after alpha-beta-depleted transplantation in children. Researchers prepared the TCRbeta library using unique molecular identifiers, the study reports. TCRdb fed the PCR reads into MiXCR, producing one record per CDR3 protein. Altogether 610,000 or so distinct CDR3 sequences are present, over 20% being singletons, with the ten largest covering 30% to 45%. Specimen: PBMCs, collected before TCRalphabeta/CD19-depleted stem cell transplant. These receptors were taken from a boy in the first two years of life with Wiskott-Aldrich syndrome, due to receive a stem cell transplant.

This chain links TRBV20-1 with TRBJ2-3, with 10 bases aligning to TRBD2. Germline V lookup: CDR1 DFQATT, CDR2 SNEGSKA (reference sequence). The CDR3 covers 11 residues. DNA of the CDR3: TGCTCAGCGGGAGGGCTTGATACGCAGTATTTT. Amino acids: CSAGGLDTQYF.

The chain carries TRBV5-1 and TRBJ1-2; TRBD1 aligns across 7 bases. This CDR3 region has 14 residues. Losses at the gene ends were 4 bases for V and 8 bases for J; bases not matched to a gene: 11. The germline CDR1 and CDR2 sequences are SGHRS and YFSETQ. CDR3 protein: CASSPKVQGRGYTF. Written as DNA, the CDR3 is TGCGCCAGCAGCCCAAAAGTACAGGGGAGAGGCTACACCTTC.

This chain links TRBV5-1 with TRBJ2-3, with D possibly matching TRBD2 (6 bases). Looked up from germline, CDR1 is SGHRS and CDR2 is YFSETQ. Trimming left V 2 bases short and J 5 bases short, with 12 bases between. There are 14 residues in the CDR3. CDR3 nucleotides: TGCGCCAGCAGCTTATTTTCGGAGGGAGATACGCAGTATTTT. Translated: CASSLFSEGDTQYF.

The table lists this clonotype with a few counts. The V and J genes are TRBV4-2 and TRBJ2-5; D is perhaps TRBD2 (6 bases). Trimming took off 0 bases at V and 5 bases at J, with 10 bases between the two ends. From germline, CDR1 is LGHNA and CDR2 YNFKEQ. The CDR3 is 14 amino acids. CDR3 bases: TGTGCCAGCAGCCAAGATAGACGGGGGGAGACCCAGTACTTC. It encodes CASSQDRRGETQYF.

This chain joins TRBV5-1 and TRBJ2-1, with 13 bases that match TRBD2. Germline-derived CDR1 and CDR2 are SGHRS and YFSETQ. The CDR3 contains 20 residues. V shed 3 bases, J shed 0 bases, and the junction held 12 bases outside the gene matches. The CDR3 DNA sequence: TGCGCCAGCAGCTGGACCCCCGGGACTAGCGGGGTAAGCTCCTACAATGAGCAGTTCTTC. It translates to CASSWTPGTSGVSSYNEQFF. Variable domain in full (rest from reference TRBV5-1 and TRBJ2-1): KAGVTQTPRYLIKTRGQQVTLSCSPISGHRSVSWYQQTPGQGLQFLFEYFSETQRNKGNFPGRFSGRQFSNSRSEMNVSTLELGDSALYLCASSWTPGTSGVSSYNEQFFGPGTRLTVL.

The rearrangement joins TRBV20-1 to TRBJ2-2; 12 nucleotides agree with TRBD2. The V and J ends lost 3 bases and 4 bases, in that order; junction bases with no gene match: 21. Per germline, CDR1 DFQATT and CDR2 SNEGSKA (reference sequence). The CDR3 totals 21 residues. The CDR3 spells CSARVSKGQRLAGVGTGELFF. CDR3 nucleotide sequence: TGCAGTGCTAGGGTATCGAAGGGACAAAGACTAGCGGGAGTTGGCACCGGGGAGCTGTTTTTT.

V gene TRBV20-1 combines with J gene TRBJ2-1; D gene uncertain. Deletions cut 1 base from V and 4 bases from J, with 20 bases between. The CDR3 covers 17 residues. The germline V gene encodes CDR1 DFQATT and CDR2 SNEGSKA (reference sequence). For the CDR3, the DNA is TGCAGTGCTAGAGTAAGCCATTTGAGACGTCAATACAATGAGCAGTTCTTC. Its protein is CSARVSHLRRQYNEQFF.

This clonotype has more than one count but fewer than ten. This sequence joins TRBV25-1 and TRBJ2-4; D is undetermined. V shed 0 bases and J shed 9 bases, with 12 bases lying between them. The CDR3 is 14 amino acids. In germline, CDR1 is MGHDK, CDR2 SYGVNS. The CDR3 spells CASSEYGKVSIQYF. DNA for the CDR3: TGTGCCAGCAGTGAATATGGCAAGGTCTCCATTCAGTACTTC.

The chain carries TRBV15 and TRBJ1-5; D is unclear. This CDR3 is built from 15 residues. V lost 5 bases and J lost 6, with 17 bases in between. CDR1 and CDR2 (germline): LNHNV, YYDKDF (reference sequence). In DNA, the CDR3 is TGTGCCACCAGCTCTAGTCTCCTAGACACTCAGCCCCAGCATTTT. It specifies CATSSSLLDTQPQHF.